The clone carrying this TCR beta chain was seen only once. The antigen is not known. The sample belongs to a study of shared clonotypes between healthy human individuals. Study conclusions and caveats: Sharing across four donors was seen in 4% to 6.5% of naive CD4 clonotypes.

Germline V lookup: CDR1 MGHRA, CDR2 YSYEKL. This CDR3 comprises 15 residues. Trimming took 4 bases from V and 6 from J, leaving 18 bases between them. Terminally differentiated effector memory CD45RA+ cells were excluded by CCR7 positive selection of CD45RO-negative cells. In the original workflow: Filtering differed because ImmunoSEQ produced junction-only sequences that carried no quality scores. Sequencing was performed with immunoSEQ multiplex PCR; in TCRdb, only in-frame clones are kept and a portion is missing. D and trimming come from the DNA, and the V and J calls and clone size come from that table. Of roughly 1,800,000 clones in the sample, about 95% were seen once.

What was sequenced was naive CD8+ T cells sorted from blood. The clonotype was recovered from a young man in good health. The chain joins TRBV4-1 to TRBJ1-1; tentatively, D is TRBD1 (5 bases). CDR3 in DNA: TGCGCCAGCAGCCTTCTTCAGGGATTTGCGGCTGAAGCTTTCTTT. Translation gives CASSLLQGFAAEAFF.